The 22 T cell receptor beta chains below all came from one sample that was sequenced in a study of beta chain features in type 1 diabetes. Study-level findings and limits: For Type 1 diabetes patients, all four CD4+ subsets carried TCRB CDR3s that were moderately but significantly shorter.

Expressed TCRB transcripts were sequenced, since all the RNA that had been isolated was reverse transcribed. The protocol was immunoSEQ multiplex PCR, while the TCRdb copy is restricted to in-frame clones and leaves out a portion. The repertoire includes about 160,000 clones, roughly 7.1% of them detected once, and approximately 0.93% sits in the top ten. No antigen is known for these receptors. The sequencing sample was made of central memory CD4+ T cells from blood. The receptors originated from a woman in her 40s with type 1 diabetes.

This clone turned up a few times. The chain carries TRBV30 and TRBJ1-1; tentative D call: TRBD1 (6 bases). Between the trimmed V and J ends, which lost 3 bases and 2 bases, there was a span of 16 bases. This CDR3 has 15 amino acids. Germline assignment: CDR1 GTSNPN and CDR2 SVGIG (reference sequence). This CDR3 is CAWSPTDRKNTEAFF. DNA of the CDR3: TGTGCCTGGAGCCCGACCGACAGGAAAAACACTGAAGCTTTCTTT.

This chain's CDR3 is CASIKTGHYTEAFF. CDR3 nucleotide sequence: TGTGCCAGCATAAAGACGGGACATTACACTGAAGCTTTCTTT. The chain employs TRBV28 and TRBJ1-1; the D gene is possibly TRBD1 (6 bases). The germline V and J ends were trimmed by 7 bases and 3 bases, with 15 bases remaining between them. The CDR3 spans 14 residues. The germline CDR1 and CDR2 sequences are MDHEN and SYDVKM.

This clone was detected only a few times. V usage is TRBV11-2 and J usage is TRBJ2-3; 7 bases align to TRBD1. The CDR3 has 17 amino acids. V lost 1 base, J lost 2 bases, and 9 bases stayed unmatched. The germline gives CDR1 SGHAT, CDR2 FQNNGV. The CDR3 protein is CASSLVPGQGDTDTQYF. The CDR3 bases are TGTGCCAGCAGCTTAGTCCCCGGGCAGGGGGACACAGATACGCAGTATTTT. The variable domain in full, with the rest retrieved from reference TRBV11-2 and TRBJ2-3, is EAGVAQSPRYKIIEKRQSVAFWCNPISGHATLYWYQQILGQGPKLLIQFQNNGVVDDSQLPKDRFSAERLKGVDSTLKIQPAKLEDSAVYLCASSLVPGQGDTDTQYFGPGTRLTVL.

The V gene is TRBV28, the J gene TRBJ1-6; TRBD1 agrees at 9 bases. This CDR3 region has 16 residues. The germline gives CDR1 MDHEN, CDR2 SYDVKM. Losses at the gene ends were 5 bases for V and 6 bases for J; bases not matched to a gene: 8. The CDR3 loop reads CASSRTGDVSNSPLHF. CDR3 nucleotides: TGTGCCAGCAGTCGGACAGGGGACGTTTCTAATTCACCCCTCCACTTT.

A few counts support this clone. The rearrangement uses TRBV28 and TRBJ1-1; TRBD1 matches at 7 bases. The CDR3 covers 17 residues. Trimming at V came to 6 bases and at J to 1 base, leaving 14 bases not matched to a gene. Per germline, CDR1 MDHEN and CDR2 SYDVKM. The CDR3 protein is CASSLTRDRDWNTEAFF. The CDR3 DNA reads TGTGCCAGCAGCCTAACCCGAGACAGGGACTGGAACACTGAAGCTTTCTTT.

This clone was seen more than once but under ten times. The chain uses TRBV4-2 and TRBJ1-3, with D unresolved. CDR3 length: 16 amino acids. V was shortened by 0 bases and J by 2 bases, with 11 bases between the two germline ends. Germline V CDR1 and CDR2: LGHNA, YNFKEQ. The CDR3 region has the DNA TGTGCCAGCAGCCAAGATTGGGGAGGTACTGGAAACACCATATATTTT. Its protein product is CASSQDWGGTGNTIYF.

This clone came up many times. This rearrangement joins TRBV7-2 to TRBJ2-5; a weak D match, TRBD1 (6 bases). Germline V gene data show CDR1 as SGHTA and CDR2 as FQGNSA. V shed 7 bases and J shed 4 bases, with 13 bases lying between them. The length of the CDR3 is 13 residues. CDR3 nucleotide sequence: TGTGCCAGCACCGGAACAGGGCCAGAGACCCAGTACTTC. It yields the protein CASTGTGPETQYF.

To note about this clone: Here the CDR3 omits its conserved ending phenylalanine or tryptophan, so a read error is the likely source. CDR3 DNA sequence: TGCGCCAGCAGCCAAGAATCCAGGAACACTGAAGCTTTCCTT. This codes for CASSQESRNTEAFL. The V call is TRBV4-3, the J call TRBJ1-1; D is ambiguous. Per the germline V gene, CDR1 is LGHNA and CDR2 is YSLEER. The CDR3 loop spans 14 amino acids. V lost 0 bases to trimming and J lost 1 base, with 6 bases between them.

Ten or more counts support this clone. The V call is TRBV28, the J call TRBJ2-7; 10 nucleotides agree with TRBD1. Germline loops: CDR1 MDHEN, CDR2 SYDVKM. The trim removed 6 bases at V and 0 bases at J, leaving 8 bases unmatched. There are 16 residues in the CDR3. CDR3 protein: CASSSPGTGASYEQYF. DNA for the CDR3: TGTGCCAGCAGCTCCCCCGGGACAGGGGCCTCCTACGAGCAGTACTTC.

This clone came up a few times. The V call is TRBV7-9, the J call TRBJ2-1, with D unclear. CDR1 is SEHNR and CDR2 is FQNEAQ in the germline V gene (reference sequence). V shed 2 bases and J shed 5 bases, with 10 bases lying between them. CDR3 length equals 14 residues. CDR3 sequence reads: CASSLSRTDNEQFF. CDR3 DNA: TGTGCCAGCAGCTTAAGTCGTACGGACAATGAGCAGTTCTTC.

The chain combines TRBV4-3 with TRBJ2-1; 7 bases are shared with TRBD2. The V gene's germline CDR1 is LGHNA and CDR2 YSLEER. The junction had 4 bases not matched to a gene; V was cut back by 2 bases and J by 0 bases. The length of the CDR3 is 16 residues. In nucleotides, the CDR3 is TGCGCCAGCAGCCAACTTCTAGCGGCCTCCTACAATGAGCAGTTCTTC. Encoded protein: CASSQLLAASYNEQFF.

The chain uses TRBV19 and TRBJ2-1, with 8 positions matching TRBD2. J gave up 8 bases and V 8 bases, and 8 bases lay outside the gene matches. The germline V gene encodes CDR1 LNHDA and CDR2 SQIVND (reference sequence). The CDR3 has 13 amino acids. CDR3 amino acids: CASWSGRGDEQFF. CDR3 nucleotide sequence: TGTGCCAGTTGGAGCGGGAGAGGGGATGAGCAGTTCTTC. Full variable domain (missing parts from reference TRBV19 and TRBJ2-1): DGGITQSPKYLFRKEGQNVTLSCEQNLNHDAMYWYRQDPGQGLRLIYYSQIVNDFQKGDIAEGYSVSREKKESFPLTVTSAQKNPTAFYLCASWSGRGDEQFFGPGTRLTVL.

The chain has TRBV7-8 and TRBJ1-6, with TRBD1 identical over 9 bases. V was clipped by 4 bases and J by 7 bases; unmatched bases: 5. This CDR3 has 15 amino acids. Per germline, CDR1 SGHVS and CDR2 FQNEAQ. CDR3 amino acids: CASSYRDRENSPLHF. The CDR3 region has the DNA TGTGCCAGCAGCTACCGGGACAGGGAGAATTCACCCCTCCACTTT.

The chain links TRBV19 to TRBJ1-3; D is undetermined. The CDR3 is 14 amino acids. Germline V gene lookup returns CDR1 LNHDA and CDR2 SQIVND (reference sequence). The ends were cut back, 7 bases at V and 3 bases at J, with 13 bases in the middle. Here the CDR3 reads CASTRRADGNTIYF. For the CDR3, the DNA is TGTGCCAGTACCCGGAGAGCTGATGGAAACACCATATATTTT.

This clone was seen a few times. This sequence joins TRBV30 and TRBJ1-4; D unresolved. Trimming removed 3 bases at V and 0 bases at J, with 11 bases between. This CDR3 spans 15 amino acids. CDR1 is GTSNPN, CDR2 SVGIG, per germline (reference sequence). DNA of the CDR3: TGTGCCTGGAGGCCAGACGGAGCAACTAATGAAAAACTGTTTTTT. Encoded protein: CAWRPDGATNEKLFF.

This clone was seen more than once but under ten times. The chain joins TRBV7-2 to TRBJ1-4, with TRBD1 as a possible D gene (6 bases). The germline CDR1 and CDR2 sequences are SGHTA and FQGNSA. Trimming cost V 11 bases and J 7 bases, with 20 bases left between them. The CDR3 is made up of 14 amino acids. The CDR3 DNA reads TGTGCCGGCGGGCGGGGGGCTGAAGGTGAAAAACTGTTTTTT. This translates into CAGGRGAEGEKLFF.

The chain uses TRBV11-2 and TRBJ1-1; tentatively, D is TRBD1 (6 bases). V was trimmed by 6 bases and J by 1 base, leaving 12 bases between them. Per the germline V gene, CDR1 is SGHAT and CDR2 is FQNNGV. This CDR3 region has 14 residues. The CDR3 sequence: CASSPGQSNTEAFF. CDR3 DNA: TGTGCCAGCAGTCCCGGACAGTCGAACACTGAAGCTTTCTTT.

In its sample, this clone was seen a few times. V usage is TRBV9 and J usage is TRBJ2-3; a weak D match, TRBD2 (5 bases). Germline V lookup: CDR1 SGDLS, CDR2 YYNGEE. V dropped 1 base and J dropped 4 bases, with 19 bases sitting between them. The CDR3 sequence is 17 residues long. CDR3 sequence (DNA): TGTGCCAGCAGCGTATCCTCCGAGAGGGTCTACGCAGATACGCAGTATTTT. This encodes CASSVSSERVYADTQYF.

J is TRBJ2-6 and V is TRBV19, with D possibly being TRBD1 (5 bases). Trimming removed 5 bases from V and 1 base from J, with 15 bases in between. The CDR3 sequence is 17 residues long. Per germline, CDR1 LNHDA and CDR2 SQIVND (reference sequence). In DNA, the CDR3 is TGTGCCAGTAGTCCCTCCTCGACAGTTTCTGGGGCCAACGTCCTGACTTTC. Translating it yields CASSPSSTVSGANVLTF.

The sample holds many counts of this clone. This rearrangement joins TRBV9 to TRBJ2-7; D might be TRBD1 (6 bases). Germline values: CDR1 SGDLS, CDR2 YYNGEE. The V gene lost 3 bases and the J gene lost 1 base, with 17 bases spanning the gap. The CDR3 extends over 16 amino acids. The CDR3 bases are TGTGCCAGCAGCGAGGGGACCACAGGGCTTTCCTACGAGCAGTACTTC. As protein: CASSEGTTGLSYEQYF. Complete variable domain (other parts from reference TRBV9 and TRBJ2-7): DSGVTQTPKHLITATGQRVTLRCSPRSGDLSVYWYQQSLDQGLQFLIQYYNGEERAKGNILERFSAQQFPDLHSELNLSSLELGDSALYFCASSEGTTGLSYEQYFGPGTRLTVT.

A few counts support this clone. CDR3 sequence: CASSRAGNNEQFF. CDR3 in DNA: TGTGCCTCCTCTCGGGCAGGGAACAATGAGCAGTTCTTC. The V call is TRBV11-1, the J call TRBJ2-1; TRBD1 might be the D (5 bases). This CDR3 has 13 amino acids. V was trimmed by 11 bases and J by 5 bases, leaving 16 bases between them. Germline V gene data show CDR1 as SGHAT and CDR2 as FQDESV (reference sequence).

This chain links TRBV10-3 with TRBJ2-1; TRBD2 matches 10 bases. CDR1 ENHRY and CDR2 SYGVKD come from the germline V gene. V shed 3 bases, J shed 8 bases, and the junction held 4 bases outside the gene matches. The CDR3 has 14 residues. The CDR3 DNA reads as TGTGCCATCAGTGAAGCGGGGGGGCAGGATGAGCAGTTCTTC. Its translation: CAISEAGGQDEQFF.